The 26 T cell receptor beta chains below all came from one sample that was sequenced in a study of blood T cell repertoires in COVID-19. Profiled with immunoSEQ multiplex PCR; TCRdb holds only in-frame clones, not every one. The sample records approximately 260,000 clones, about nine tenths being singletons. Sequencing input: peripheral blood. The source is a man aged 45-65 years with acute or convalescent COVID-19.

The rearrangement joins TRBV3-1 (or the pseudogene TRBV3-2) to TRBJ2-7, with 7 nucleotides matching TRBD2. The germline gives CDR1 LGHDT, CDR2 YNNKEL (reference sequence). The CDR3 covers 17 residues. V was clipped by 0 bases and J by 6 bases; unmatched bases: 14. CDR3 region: CASSQEEEAGKRLEQYF. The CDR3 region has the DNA TGTGCCAGCAGCCAAGAAGAGGAAGCGGGGAAGCGGCTCGAGCAGTACTTC.

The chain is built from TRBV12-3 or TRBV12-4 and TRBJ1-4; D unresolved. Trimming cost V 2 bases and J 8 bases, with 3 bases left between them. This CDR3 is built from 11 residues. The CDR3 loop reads CASSLREKLFF. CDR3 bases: TGTGCCAGCAGTTTACGGGAAAAACTGTTTTTT.

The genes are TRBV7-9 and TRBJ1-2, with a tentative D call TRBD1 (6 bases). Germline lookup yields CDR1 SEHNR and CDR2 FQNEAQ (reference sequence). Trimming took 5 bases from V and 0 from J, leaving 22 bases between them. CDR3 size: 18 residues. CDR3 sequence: CASSPLRDTIPPNYGYTF. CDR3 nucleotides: TGTGCCAGCAGCCCCCTCCGGGACACTATACCCCCTAACTATGGCTACACCTTC. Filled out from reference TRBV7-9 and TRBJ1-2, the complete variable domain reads DTGVSQNPRHKITKRGQNVTFRCDPISEHNRLYWYRQTLGQGPEFLTYFQNEAQLEKSRLLSDRFSAERPKGSFSTLEIQRTEQGDSAMYLCASSPLRDTIPPNYGYTFGSGTRLTVV.

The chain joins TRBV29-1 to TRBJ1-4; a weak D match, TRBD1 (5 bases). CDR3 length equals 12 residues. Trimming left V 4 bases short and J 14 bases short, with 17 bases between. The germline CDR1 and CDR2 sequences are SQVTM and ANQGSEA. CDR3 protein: CSVGERSRGLFF. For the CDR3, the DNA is TGCAGCGTTGGGGAACGTTCGCGGGGGCTGTTTTTT.

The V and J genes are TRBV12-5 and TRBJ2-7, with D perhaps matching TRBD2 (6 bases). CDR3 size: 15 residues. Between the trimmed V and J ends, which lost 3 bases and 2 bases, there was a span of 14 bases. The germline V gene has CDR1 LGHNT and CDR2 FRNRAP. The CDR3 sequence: CASGFPSAGTYEQYF. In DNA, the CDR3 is TGTGCTAGTGGTTTCCCTTCAGCGGGCACCTACGAGCAGTACTTC.

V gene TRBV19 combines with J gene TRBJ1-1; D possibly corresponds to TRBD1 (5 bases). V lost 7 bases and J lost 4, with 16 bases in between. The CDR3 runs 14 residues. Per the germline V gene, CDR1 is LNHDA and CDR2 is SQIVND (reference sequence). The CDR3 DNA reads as TGTGCCAGTATCCAAGACAGTCTCGGCACTGAAGCTTTCTTT. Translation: CASIQDSLGTEAFF.

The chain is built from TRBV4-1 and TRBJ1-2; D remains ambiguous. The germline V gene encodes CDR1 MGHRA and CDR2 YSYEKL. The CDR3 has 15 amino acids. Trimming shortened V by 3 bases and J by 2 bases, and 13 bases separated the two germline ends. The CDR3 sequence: CASSQTGSLNYGYTF. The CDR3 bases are TGCGCCAGCAGCCAGACGGGGAGTTTAAACTATGGCTACACCTTC.

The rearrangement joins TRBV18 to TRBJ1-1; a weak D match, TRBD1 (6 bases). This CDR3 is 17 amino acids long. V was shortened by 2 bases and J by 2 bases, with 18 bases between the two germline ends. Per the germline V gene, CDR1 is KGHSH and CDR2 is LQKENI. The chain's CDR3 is CASSPIGPGVSNTEAFF. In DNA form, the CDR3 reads TGTGCCAGCTCACCAATCGGGCCAGGGGTTAGTAACACTGAAGCTTTCTTT. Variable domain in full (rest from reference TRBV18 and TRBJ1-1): NAGVMQNPRHLVRRRGQEARLRCSPMKGHSHVYWYRQLPEEGLKFMVYLQKENIIDESGMPKERFSAEFPKEGPSILRIQQVVRGDSAAYFCASSPIGPGVSNTEAFFGQGTRLTVV.

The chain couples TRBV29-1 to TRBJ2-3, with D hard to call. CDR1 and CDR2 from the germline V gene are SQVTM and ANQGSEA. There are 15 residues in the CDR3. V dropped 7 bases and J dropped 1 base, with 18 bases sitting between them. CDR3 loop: CSGFGSHHGTDTQYF. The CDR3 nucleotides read TGCAGCGGTTTCGGTAGCCATCACGGCACAGATACGCAGTATTTT.

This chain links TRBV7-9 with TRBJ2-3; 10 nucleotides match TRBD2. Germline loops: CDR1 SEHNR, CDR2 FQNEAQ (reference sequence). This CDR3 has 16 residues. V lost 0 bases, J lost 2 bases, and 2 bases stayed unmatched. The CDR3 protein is CASSLATSGATDTQYF. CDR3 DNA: TGTGCCAGCAGCTTAGCAACTAGCGGGGCCACAGATACGCAGTATTTT. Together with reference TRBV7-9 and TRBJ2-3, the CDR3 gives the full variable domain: DTGVSQNPRHKITKRGQNVTFRCDPISEHNRLYWYRQTLGQGPEFLTYFQNEAQLEKSRLLSDRFSAERPKGSFSTLEIQRTEQGDSAMYLCASSLATSGATDTQYFGPGTRLTVL.

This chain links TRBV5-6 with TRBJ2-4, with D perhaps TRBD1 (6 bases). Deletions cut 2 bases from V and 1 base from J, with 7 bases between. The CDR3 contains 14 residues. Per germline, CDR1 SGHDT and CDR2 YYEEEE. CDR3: CASSFRGAKNIQYF. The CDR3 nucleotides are TGTGCCAGCAGCTTTAGGGGGGCCAAAAACATTCAGTACTTC. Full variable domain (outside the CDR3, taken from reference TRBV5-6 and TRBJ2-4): DAGVTQSPTHLIKTRGQQVTLRCSPKSGHDTVSWYQQALGQGPQFIFQYYEEEERQRGNFPDRFSGHQFPNYSSELNVNALLLGDSALYLCASSFRGAKNIQYFGAGTRLSVL.

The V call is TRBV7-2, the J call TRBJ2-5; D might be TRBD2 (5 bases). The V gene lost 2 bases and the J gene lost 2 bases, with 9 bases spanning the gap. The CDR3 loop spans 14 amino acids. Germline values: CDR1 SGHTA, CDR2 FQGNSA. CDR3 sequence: CASSLFGGQETQYF. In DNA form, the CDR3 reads TGTGCCAGCAGCTTATTTGGCGGGCAAGAGACCCAGTACTTC.

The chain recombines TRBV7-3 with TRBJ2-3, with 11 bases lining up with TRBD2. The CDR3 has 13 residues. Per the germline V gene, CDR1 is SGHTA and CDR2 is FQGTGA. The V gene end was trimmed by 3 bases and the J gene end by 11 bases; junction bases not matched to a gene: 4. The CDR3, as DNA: TGTGCCAGCAGCTTGGCGGGACTAGCGGAGCAGTATTTT. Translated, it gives CASSLAGLAEQYF.

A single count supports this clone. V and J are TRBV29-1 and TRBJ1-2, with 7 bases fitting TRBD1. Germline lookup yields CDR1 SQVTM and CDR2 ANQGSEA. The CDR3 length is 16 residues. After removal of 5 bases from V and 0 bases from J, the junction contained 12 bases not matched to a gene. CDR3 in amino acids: CSVQRGTALSNYGYTF. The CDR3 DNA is TGCAGCGTTCAAAGGGGGACAGCCCTTTCTAACTATGGCTACACCTTC.

The CDR3 DNA follows: TGTGCCAGCAGCTTTGGGACTAGCGGAACCCCCTACGAGCAGTACTTC. It is translated as CASSFGTSGTPYEQYF. The chain employs TRBV7-9 and TRBJ2-7; 11 bases agree with TRBD2. CDR3 length: 16 amino acids. The V gene end was trimmed by 3 bases and the J gene end by 2 bases; junction bases not matched to a gene: 6. Germline V gene sequence: CDR1 SEHNR, CDR2 FQNEAQ (reference sequence).

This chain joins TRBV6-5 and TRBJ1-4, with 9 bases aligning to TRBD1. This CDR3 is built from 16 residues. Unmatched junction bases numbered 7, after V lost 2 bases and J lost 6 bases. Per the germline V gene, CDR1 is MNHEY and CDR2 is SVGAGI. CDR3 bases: TGTGCCAGCAGTTACATACAGGGGGCAGGAGATGAAAAACTGTTTTTT. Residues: CASSYIQGAGDEKLFF.

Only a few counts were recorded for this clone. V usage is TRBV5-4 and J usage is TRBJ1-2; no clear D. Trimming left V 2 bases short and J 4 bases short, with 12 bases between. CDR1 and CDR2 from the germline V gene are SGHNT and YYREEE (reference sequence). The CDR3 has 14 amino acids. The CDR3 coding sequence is TGTGCCAGCAGCTTACCAACGGGTAGCTATGGCTACACCTTC. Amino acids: CASSLPTGSYGYTF. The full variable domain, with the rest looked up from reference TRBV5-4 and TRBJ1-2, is ETGVTQSPTHLIKTRGQQVTLRCSSQSGHNTVSWYQQALGQGPQFIFQYYREEENGRGNFPPRFSGLQFPNYSSELNVNALELDDSALYLCASSLPTGSYGYTFGSGTRLTVV.

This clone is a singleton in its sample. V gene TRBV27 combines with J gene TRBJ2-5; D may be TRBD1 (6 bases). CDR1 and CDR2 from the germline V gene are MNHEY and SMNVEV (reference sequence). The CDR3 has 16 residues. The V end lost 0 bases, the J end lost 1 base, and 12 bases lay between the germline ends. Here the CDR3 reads CASSLSTAGAQETQYF. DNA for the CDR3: TGTGCCAGCAGTTTATCCACGGCAGGGGCCCAAGAGACCCAGTACTTC.

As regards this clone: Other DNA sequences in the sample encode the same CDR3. This chain's CDR3 is CASSPTGSSGNTIYF. CDR3 in DNA: TGTGCCAGCTCACCCACGGGATCCTCTGGAAACACCATATATTTT. The rearrangement links TRBV18 to TRBJ1-3; D is unresolved. Germline V gene data show CDR1 as KGHSH and CDR2 as LQKENI. The CDR3 runs 15 residues. V gave up 3 bases and J gave up 0 bases, with 9 bases separating them.

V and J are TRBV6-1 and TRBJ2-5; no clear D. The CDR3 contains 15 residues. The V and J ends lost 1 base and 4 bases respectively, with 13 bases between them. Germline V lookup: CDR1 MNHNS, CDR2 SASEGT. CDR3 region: CASSEDERSGETQYF. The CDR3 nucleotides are TGTGCCAGCAGTGAAGATGAGAGGAGTGGAGAGACCCAGTACTTC.

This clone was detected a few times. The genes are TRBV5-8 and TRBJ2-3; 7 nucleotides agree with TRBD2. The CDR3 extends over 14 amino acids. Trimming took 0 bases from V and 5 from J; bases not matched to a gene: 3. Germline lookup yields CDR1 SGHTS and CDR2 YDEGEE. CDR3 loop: CASSLGRGVDTQYF. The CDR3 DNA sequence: TGTGCCAGCAGCTTGGGTCGGGGGGTAGATACGCAGTATTTT.

Here the CDR3 reads CASSEEGVGNQPQHF. The DNA for the CDR3 is TGCGCCAGCAGTGAAGAGGGGGTTGGCAATCAGCCCCAGCATTTT. The chain joins TRBV10-2 to TRBJ1-5; TRBD1 is a possible D gene (6 bases). V was cut by 3 bases and J by 2 bases, with 11 bases left in between. The CDR3 extends over 15 amino acids. Germline lookup yields CDR1 WSHSY and CDR2 SAAADI.

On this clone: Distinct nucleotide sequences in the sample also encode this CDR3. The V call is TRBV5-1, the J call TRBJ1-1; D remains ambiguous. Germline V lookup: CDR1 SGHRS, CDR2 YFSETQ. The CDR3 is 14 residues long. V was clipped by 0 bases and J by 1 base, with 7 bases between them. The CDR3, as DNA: TGCGCCAGCAGCTTGGGGGCCGGGAACACTGAAGCTTTCTTT. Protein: CASSLGAGNTEAFF.

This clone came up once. CDR3 loop: CAWGTGSSYEQYF. The DNA of the CDR3 is TGTGCCTGGGGGACAGGGTCCTCCTACGAGCAGTACTTC. The V and J genes are TRBV30 and TRBJ2-7; 9 bases fit TRBD1. The CDR3 extends over 13 amino acids. Germline lookup yields CDR1 GTSNPN and CDR2 SVGIG (reference sequence). The V gene end was trimmed by 5 bases and the J gene end by 0 bases; junction bases not matched to a gene: 2.

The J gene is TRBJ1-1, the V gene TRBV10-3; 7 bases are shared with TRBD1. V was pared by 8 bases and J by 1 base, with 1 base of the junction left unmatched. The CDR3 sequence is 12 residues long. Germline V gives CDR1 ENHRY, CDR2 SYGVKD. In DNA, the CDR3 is TGTGCCATCCGGACAGGGAACACTGAAGCTTTCTTT. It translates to CAIRTGNTEAFF.

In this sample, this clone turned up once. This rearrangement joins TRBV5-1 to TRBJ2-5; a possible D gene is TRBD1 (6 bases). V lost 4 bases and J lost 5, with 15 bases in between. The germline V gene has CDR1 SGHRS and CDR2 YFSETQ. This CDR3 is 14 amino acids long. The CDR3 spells CASSPGQGSETQYF. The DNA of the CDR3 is TGCGCCAGCAGCCCGGGACAAGGATCGGAGACCCAGTACTTC.